This record looks at one T cell receptor (beta chain) sequence and its context. Its antigen remains undetermined. No base quality values were provided; no much bigger clone lies one nucleotide off. The time point tag for this specimen amounts to: baseline before first vaccination. Explained via the paper, the treatment or condition label denotes: meningococcal conjugate vaccine given as trial control. The vaccinee samples were drawn from two UK trials, COV001 and COV002, one of which was a single-blind randomized controlled phase 2/3 trial testing AZD1222 (ChAdOx1 nCoV-19) in healthy adults. For TCRbeta chain sequencing, PBMC samples from trial participants were taken at day 0 and at day 28 after the second dose. The V end loses 2 bases and the J end loses 0 bases, and a stretch of 14 bases separates them. The CDR1 and CDR2 encoded by the germline V gene are SGHNT and YENEEA. Its CDR3 holds 17 amino acids, cysteine through phenylalanine. Of all the DNA, just the CDR3 is kept, 51 bases in frame from base 1.

These data originate in a study of T cell responses to AZD1222 COVID-19 vaccine (dated by TCRdb to about 2021). About the investigation overall: TCR sequencing covered approximately 230 trial participants: approximately 200 given two doses of AZD1222 and about 26 given two doses of MenACWY control vaccine. Trial participants were enrolled by age into subgroups of 18-55, 56-69 and 70-plus years, and roughly 150, 30 and 60 TCR-sequenced participants, respectively, were included in these subgroups. General findings and caveats noted by the study authors: Participants were mostly white British, with more females than males. The authors suggested clonal diversity may have been underestimated. Conclusions about previously exposed vaccinees are limited, since just five to seven AZD1222 recipients were seropositive for SARS-CoV-2 at baseline. After two AZD1222 doses, both the breadth and the depth of spike-specific TCRs were significantly higher than at day 0 and than in MenACWY recipients. Reportedly, almost half of the unique spike-specific TCRs recognized epitopes lying outside the regions that are mutated in the B.1.351 and B.1.1.7 variants. No day 14 peak-response samples were available, so repertoires were characterized only after the peak T cell response. CD4 TCRs associated with the vaccine covered the entire spike protein, and the dominant responses were in regions 160-218 and 743-854. In the small 56-69-year group, the increase in depth fell short of significance, most likely because of low power.

The CDR3 regions of human TCRbeta chains were analyzed by immunosequencing. Turning to the authors' computational methods: Repertoire TCRs were checked for matches against a reference library of SARS-CoV-2-specific TCRs that had been generated using the MIRA antigen-specificity platform. Breadth was defined as the fraction of unique TCRs that were SARS-CoV-2-associated. Depth was defined as the fraction of total T cells that were SARS-CoV-2-associated. Using the MIRA data, every spike-specific TCR was mapped to the spike region that the TCR reacted to and assigned to either a CD4 or a CD8 class. Log10-transformed breadth and depth values were compared by one-way ANOVA with Sidak's multiple comparisons tests. Sourced from immuneACCESS, this table was stored by TCRdb with only in-frame sequences that have V and J called. A share of the clones is absent; for the studies checked, an unresolved V gene accounts for under half, and the remainder has no known explanation. Clone size and the V and J calls come from that table; the DNA yielded D and trimming. The sample yields 95,000 to 150,000 clones; approximately 90% were counted once. Around 10% of the sample goes to the ten largest clones.

Sequenced here: peripheral blood, sampled on day 0 of MenACWY control vaccination. This TCR derives from an adult in good health. The sequence links TRBV11-3 to TRBJ2-1, with no confident D gene call. The CDR3 region reads CASSLRARKSSYNEQFF. Read as DNA, the sequence is TGTGCCAGCAGCTTAAGGGCTCGCAAGAGCTCCTACAATGAGCAGTTCTTC.